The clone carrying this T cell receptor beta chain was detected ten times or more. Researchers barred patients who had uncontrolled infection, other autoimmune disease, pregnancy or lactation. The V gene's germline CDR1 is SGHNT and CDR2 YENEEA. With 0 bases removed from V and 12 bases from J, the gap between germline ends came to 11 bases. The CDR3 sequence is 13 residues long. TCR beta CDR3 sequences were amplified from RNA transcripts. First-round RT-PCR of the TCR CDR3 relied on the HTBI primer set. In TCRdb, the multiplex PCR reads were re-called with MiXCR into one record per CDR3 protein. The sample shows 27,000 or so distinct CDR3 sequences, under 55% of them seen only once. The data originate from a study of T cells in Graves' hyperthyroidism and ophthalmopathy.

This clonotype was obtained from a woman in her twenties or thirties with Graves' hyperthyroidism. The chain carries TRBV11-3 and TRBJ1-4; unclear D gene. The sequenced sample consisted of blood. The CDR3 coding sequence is TGTGCCAGCAGCTTAGATACAAGGAGGGAACTGTTTTTT. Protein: CASSLDTRRELFF.